A selection of T cell receptor beta chains follows, all from one sample in a study of beta chain features in type 1 diabetes. Profiled with immunoSEQ multiplex PCR; TCRdb holds only in-frame clones, not every one. The sample carries 130,000 or so clones, roughly 10% recorded once. The sequenced material came from central memory CD4+ T cells from blood. The receptors derive from a man younger than 45 with type 1 diabetes. Both conserved end residues are part of each CDR3. D genes are given only for firm matches. Clone sizes are given selectively: once, few, many, or a class where the clone is expanded.

V: TRBV29-1; D: TRBD2; J: TRBJ2-1; size: NA; CDR3: CSVGGPRLAGSSYNEQFF; DNA: TGCAGCGTTGGGGGGCCCCGACTAGCGGGGAGCTCCTACAATGAGCAGTTCTTC
V: TRBV28; D: NA; J: TRBJ2-7; size: NA; CDR3: CASRSGSYEQYF; DNA: TGTGCCAGCAGGTCCGGGAGCTACGAGCAGTACTTC
V: TRBV7-9; D: TRBD1; J: TRBJ1-4; size: few; CDR3: CASSSDRGDEKLFF; DNA: TGTGCCAGCAGCTCGGACAGGGGAGATGAAAAACTGTTTTTT
V: TRBV28; D: TRBD1; J: TRBJ1-1; size: NA; CDR3: CASRVNRGRVSEAFF; DNA: TGTGCCAGCAGGGTGAACAGGGGGAGGGTATCTGAAGCTTTCTTT
V: TRBV5-1; D: TRBD1; J: TRBJ2-3; size: few; CDR3: CASSPGQGTDTQYF; DNA: TGCGCCAGCAGCCCGGGACAGGGAACAGATACGCAGTATTTT
V: TRBV2; D: NA; J: TRBJ2-3; size: NA; CDR3: CASNNGVTDTQYF; DNA: TGTGCCAGCAACAACGGGGTCACAGATACGCAGTATTTT
V: TRBV2; D: NA; J: TRBJ2-2; size: few; CDR3: CASSQGNPGELFF; DNA: TGTGCCAGCAGTCAGGGGAATCCCGGGGAGCTGTTTTTT
V: TRBV2; D: NA; J: TRBJ2-3; size: many; CDR3: CASSVEDTQYF; DNA: TGTGCCAGCAGTGTTGAGGATACGCAGTATTTT
V: TRBV15; D: NA; J: TRBJ2-7; size: few; CDR3: CATSRGGSAVGQYF; DNA: TGTGCCACCAGCAGAGGGGGTAGCGCGGTGGGGCAGTACTTC
V: TRBV29-1; D: NA; J: TRBJ2-5; size: many; CDR3: CSVFHPGKETQYF; DNA: TGCAGCGTTTTCCACCCCGGTAAAGAGACCCAGTACTTC
V: TRBV9; D: NA; J: TRBJ2-6; size: NA; CDR3: CASTLRGSGANVLTF; DNA: TGTGCCAGCACCCTCCGAGGCTCTGGGGCCAACGTCCTGACTTTC
V: TRBV5-1; D: TRBD2; J: TRBJ2-7; size: few; CDR3: CASSPSRAGGLYEQYF; DNA: TGCGCCAGCAGCCCCTCGAGAGCGGGGGGGCTGTACGAGCAGTACTTC
V: TRBV29-1; D: NA; J: TRBJ1-1; size: NA; CDR3: CSVRPNTEAFF; DNA: TGCAGCGTCAGGCCGAACACTGAAGCTTTCTTT
V: TRBV6-5; D: NA; J: TRBJ2-5; size: few; CDR3: CASRSGRETQYF; DNA: TGTGCCAGCAGGTCAGGGAGGGAGACCCAGTACTTC
V: TRBV2; D: NA; J: TRBJ1-1; size: few; CDR3: CASSEAILPAEAFF; DNA: TGTGCCAGCAGTGAAGCGATACTCCCGGCTGAAGCTTTCTTT
V: TRBV18; D: TRBD1; J: TRBJ1-2; size: NA; CDR3: CASSPSRPGQGYYGYTF; DNA: TGTGCCAGCTCACCATCAAGACCGGGACAGGGCTACTATGGCTACACCTTC
V: TRBV5-1; D: TRBD1; J: TRBJ1-2; size: NA; CDR3: CASSERTGGPSGYTF; DNA: TGCGCCAGCAGCGAACGGACAGGGGGCCCTTCTGGCTACACCTTC
V: TRBV10-3; D: TRBD2; J: TRBJ2-7; size: NA; CDR3: CAISDKRGIGIYEQYF; DNA: TGTGCCATCAGTGATAAGCGGGGGATCGGGATCTACGAGCAGTACTTC
V: TRBV28; D: NA; J: TRBJ1-1; size: few; CDR3: CASSPEEKAFF; DNA: TGTGCCAGCAGCCCCGAGGAAAAAGCTTTCTTT
V: TRBV4-3; D: NA; J: TRBJ2-5; size: few; CDR3: CASSQELTQAQYF; DNA: TGCGCCAGCAGCCAAGAATTAACCCAGGCCCAGTACTTC
V: TRBV5-1; D: TRBD2; J: TRBJ2-3; size: many; CDR3: CASSNGLAGETDTQYF; DNA: TGCGCCAGCAGCAACGGACTAGCGGGGGAAACAGATACGCAGTATTTT
V: TRBV15; D: TRBD1; J: TRBJ2-2; size: NA; CDR3: CATSRDGTGLTGELFF; DNA: TGTGCCACCAGCAGAGACGGGACAGGGCTCACCGGGGAGCTGTTTTTT